This passage covers 8 T cell receptor beta chains from one sample sequenced in a study of blood T cell repertoires in COVID-19. TCRdb's table, derived via immunoSEQ multiplex PCR, lists solely in-frame clones and lacks some. The sample holds 50,000 or so clones, 82% seen once. Sequencing was carried out using peripheral blood. The receptors originated from a man at least 80 years old with COVID-19, enrolled during active disease.

The rearrangement uses TRBV6-5 and TRBJ1-1; D is ambiguous. The CDR3 runs to 15 residues. Germline CDR1 and CDR2: MNHEY and SVGAGI. V shed 4 bases and J shed 10 bases, with 22 bases lying between them. CDR3 coding DNA: TGTGCCAGCAGTTCTACGTCCTGGGAAGCGGGTACAGCTTTCTTT. Translated: CASSSTSWEAGTAFF.

The chain combines TRBV20-1 with TRBJ1-2; no clear D gene. V was cut by 3 bases and J by 7 bases, with 9 bases left in between. The V gene's germline CDR1 is DFQATT and CDR2 SNEGSKA (reference sequence). The CDR3 spans 11 residues. CDR3 residues: CSASQRAGYTF. For the CDR3, the DNA is TGCAGTGCTAGTCAGAGGGCTGGCTACACCTTC.

This chain joins TRBV7-2 and TRBJ1-5; 8 bases are shared with TRBD1. Germline trimming cut 4 bases from V and 8 bases from J; bases unmatched to any gene: 7. The length of the CDR3 is 14 residues. Germline CDR1 reads SGHTA; CDR2 reads FQGNSA. This CDR3 is CASSYRTGWEPQHF. CDR3 DNA sequence: TGTGCCAGCAGCTATAGGACAGGGTGGGAGCCCCAGCATTTT.

The chain links TRBV18 to TRBJ2-1, with 7 bases matching TRBD2. CDR1 KGHSH and CDR2 LQKENI come from the germline V gene. This CDR3 is built from 15 residues. Trimming at V came to 4 bases and at J to 0 bases, leaving 3 bases not matched to a gene. CDR3 bases: TGTGCCAGCTCACTGGGGGGGAGCTCCTACAATGAGCAGTTCTTC. Amino acids: CASSLGGSSYNEQFF.

The table lists this clone with a few counts. This rearrangement joins TRBV19 to TRBJ1-2; 9 nucleotides agree with TRBD1. This CDR3 comprises 13 residues. Unmatched junction bases numbered 5, after V lost 5 bases and J lost 7 bases. Per the germline V gene, CDR1 is LNHDA and CDR2 is SQIVND (reference sequence). The CDR3 nucleotides are TGTGCCAGTAGTGGAACAGGGGGCCTTGGCTACACCTTC. This sequence encodes CASSGTGGLGYTF.

This chain joins TRBV5-4 and TRBJ1-6; TRBD1 aligns across 7 bases. The V and J ends lost 2 bases and 7 bases, in that order; junction bases with no gene match: 6. Germline V lookup: CDR1 SGHNT, CDR2 YYREEE (reference sequence). This CDR3 is 15 amino acids long. CDR3 region: CASSFRDSINSPLHF. The CDR3 bases are TGTGCCAGCAGCTTCCGGGACAGCATCAATTCACCCCTCCACTTT.

The gene calls are TRBV6-2 or TRBV6-3 and TRBJ2-3; weak D call: TRBD1 (7 bases). Trimming shortened V by 2 bases and J by 4 bases, and 28 bases separated the two germline ends. CDR3 length: 20 amino acids. The germline CDR1 and CDR2 sequences are MNHEY and SVGEGT. CDR3 amino acids: CASSYRGRRGATDVADTQYF. In nucleotides, the CDR3 is TGTGCCAGCAGTTACAGGGGGCGAAGGGGGGCCACCGATGTCGCAGATACGCAGTATTTT.

The chain combines TRBV5-1 with TRBJ2-7; 7 nucleotides agree with TRBD2. Germline lookup yields CDR1 SGHRS and CDR2 YFSETQ. The CDR3 spans 17 residues. The V segment lost 1 base and the J segment 0 bases; nucleotides outside the gene matches: 10. CDR3 protein: CASSLRVAGRSSYEQYV. In nucleotides, the CDR3 is TGCGCCAGCAGCTTGAGGGTAGCGGGCCGTAGCTCCTACGAGCAGTACGTC.